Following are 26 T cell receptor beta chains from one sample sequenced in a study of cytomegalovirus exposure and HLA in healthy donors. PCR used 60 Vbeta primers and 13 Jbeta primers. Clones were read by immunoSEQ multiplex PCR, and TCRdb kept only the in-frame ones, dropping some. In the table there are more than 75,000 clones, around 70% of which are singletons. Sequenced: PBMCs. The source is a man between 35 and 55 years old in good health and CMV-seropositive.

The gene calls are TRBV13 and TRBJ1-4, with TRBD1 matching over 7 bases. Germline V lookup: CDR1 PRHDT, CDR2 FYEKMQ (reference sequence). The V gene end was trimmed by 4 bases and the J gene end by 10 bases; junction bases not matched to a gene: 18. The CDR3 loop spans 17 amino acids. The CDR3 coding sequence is TGTGCCAGCAGCTCAAGACAGGGTTTGGATCCGTTGAGAAAACTGTTTTTT. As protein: CASSSRQGLDPLRKLFF. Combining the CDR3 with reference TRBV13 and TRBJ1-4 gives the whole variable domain AAGVIQSPRHLIKEKRETATLKCYPIPRHDTVYWYQQGPGQDPQFLISFYEKMQSDKGSIPDRFSAQQFSDYHSELNMSSLELGDSALYFCASSSRQGLDPLRKLFFGSGTQLSVL.

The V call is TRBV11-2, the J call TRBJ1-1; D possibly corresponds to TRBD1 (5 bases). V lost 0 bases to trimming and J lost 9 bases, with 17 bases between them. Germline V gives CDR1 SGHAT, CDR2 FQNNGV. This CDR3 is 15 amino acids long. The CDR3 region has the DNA TGTGCCAGCAGCTTAGATGGGGTCAGGGAGGAACAAGCTTTCTTT. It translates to CASSLDGVREEQAFF.

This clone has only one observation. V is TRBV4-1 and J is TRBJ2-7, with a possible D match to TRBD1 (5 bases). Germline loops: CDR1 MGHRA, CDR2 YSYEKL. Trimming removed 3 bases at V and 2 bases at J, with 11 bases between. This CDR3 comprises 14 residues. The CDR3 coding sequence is TGCGCCAGCAGCCAGACAGAGGATACCTACGAGCAGTACTTC. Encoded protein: CASSQTEDTYEQYF.

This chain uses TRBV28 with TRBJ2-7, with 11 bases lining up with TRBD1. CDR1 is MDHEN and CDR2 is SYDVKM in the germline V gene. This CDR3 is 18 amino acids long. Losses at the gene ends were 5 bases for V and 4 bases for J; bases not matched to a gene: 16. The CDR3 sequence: CASSPSGQGGRLGYEQYF. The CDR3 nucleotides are TGTGCCAGCAGTCCTTCGGGACAGGGGGGCCGTTTAGGATACGAGCAGTACTTC.

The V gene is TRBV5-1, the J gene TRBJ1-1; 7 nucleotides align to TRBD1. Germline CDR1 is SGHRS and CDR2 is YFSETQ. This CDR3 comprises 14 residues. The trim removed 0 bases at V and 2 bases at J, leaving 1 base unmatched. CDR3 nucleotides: TGCGCCAGCAGCTTGGTAGGGGGCAACACTGAAGCTTTCTTT. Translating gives CASSLVGGNTEAFF. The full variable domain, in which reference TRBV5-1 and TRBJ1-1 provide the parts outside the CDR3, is KAGVTQTPRYLIKTRGQQVTLSCSPISGHRSVSWYQQTPGQGLQFLFEYFSETQRNKGNFPGRFSGRQFSNSRSEMNVSTLELGDSALYLCASSLVGGNTEAFFGQGTRLTVV.

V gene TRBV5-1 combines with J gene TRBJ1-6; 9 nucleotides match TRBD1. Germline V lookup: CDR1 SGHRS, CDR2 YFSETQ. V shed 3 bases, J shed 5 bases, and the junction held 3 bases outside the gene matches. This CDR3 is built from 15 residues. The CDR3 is CASSSTGGDNSPLHF. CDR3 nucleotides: TGCGCCAGCAGCTCGACAGGGGGGGATAATTCACCCCTCCACTTT.

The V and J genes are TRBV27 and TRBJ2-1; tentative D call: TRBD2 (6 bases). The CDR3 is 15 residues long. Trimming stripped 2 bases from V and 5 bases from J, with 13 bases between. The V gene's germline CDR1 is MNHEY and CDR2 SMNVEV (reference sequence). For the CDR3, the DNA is TGTGCCAGCAGTTTAGGAGGGGTTGGTAACAATGAGCAGTTCTTC. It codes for CASSLGGVGNNEQFF.

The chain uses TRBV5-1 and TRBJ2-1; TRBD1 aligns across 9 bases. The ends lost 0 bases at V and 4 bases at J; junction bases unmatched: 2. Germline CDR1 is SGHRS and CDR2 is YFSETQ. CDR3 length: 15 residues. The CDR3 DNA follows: TGCGCCAGCAGCTTGGCCGGGACAGGGTACAATGAGCAGTTCTTC. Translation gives CASSLAGTGYNEQFF.

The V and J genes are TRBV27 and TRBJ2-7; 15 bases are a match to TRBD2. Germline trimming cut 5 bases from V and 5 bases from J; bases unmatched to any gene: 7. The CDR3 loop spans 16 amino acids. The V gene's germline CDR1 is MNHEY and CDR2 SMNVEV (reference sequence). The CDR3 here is CASSRRTSGRAHEQYF. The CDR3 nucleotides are TGTGCCAGCAGTCGACGGACTAGCGGGAGGGCCCACGAGCAGTACTTC.

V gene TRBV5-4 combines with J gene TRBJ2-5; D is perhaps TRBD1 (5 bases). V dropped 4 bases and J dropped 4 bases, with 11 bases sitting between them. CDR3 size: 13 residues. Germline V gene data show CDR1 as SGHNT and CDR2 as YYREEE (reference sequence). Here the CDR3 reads CASSTQGIETQYF. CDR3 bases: TGTGCCAGCAGCACTCAGGGTATAGAGACCCAGTACTTC.

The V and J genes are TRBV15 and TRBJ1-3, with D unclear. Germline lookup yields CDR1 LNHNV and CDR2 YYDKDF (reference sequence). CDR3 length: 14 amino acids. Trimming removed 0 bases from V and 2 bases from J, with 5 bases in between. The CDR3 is CATSRERTGNTIYF. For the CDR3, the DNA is TGTGCCACCAGCAGAGAGAGAACTGGAAACACCATATATTTT.

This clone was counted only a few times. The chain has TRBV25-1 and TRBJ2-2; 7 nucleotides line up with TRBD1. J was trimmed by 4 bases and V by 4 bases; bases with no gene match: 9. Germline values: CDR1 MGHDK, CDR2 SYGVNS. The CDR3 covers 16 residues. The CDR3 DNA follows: TGTGCCAGCAGTGCAGCGGACAGGTCGGGCACCGGGGAGCTGTTTTTT. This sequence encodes CASSAADRSGTGELFF.

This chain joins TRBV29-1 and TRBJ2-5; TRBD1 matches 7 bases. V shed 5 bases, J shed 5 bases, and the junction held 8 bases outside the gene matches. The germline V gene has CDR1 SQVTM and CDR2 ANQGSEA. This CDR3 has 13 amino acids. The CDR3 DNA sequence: TGCAGCGTTCGACAGGGATCAGGGGAGACCCAGTACTTC. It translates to CSVRQGSGETQYF.

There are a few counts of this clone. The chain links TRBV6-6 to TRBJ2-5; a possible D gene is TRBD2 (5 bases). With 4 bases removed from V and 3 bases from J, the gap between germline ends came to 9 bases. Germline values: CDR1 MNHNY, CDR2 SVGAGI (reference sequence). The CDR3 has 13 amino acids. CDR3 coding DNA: TGTGCCAGCAGTTTACGGCGGGAAGAGACCCAGTACTTC. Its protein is CASSLRREETQYF.

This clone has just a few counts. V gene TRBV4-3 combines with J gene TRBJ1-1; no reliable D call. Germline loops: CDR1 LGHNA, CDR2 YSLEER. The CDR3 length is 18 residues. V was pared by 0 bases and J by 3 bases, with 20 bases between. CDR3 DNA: TGCGCCAGCAGCCAAGACCCCTCCAGAGGGATAGAGGACACTGAAGCTTTCTTT. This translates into CASSQDPSRGIEDTEAFF.

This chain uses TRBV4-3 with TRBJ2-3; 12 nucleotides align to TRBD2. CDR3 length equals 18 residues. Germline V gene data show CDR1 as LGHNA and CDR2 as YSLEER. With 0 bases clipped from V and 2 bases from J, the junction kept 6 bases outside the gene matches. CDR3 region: CASSQDVLAGGTTDTQYF. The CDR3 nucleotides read TGCGCCAGCAGCCAAGATGTCCTAGCGGGGGGGACCACAGATACGCAGTATTTT.

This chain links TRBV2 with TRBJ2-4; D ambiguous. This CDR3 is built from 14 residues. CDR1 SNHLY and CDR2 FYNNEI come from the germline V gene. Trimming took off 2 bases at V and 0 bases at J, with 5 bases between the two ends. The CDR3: CASSESIAKNIQYF. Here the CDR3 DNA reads TGTGCCAGCAGTGAATCCATAGCCAAAAACATTCAGTACTTC.

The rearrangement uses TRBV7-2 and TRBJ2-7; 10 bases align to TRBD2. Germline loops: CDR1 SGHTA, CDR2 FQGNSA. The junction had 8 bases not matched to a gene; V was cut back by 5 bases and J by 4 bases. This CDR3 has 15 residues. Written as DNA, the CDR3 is TGTGCCAGCAGCACCCGGACTAGCGGAGAATACGAGCAGTACTTC. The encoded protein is CASSTRTSGEYEQYF.

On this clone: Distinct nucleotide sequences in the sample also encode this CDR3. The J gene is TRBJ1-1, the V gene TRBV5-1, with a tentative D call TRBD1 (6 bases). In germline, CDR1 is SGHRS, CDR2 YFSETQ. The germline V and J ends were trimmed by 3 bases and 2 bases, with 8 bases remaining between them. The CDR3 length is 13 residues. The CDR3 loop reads CASSWTANTEAFF. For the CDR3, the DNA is TGCGCCAGCAGCTGGACAGCAAACACTGAAGCTTTCTTT.

DNA of the CDR3: TGCAGCGTTGATCAAGATACGCAGTATTTT. It is translated as CSVDQDTQYF. The V and J genes are TRBV29-1 and TRBJ2-3; no clear D gene. Trimming cost V 3 bases and J 5 bases, with 3 bases left between them. The CDR3 has 10 residues. The germline gives CDR1 SQVTM, CDR2 ANQGSEA.

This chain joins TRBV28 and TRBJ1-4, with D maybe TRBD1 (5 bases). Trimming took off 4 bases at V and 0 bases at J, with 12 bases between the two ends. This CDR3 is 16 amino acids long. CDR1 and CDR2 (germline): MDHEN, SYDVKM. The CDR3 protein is CASSWVQGTTNEKLFF. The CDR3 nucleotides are TGTGCCAGCAGTTGGGTCCAGGGCACAACTAATGAAAAACTGTTTTTT.

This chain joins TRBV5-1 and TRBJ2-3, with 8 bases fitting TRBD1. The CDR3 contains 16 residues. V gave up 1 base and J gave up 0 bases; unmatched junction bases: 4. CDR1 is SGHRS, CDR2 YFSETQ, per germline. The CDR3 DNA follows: TGCGCCAGCAGCTTGTCAGGGGGCATCAGCACAGATACGCAGTATTTT. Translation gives CASSLSGGISTDTQYF.

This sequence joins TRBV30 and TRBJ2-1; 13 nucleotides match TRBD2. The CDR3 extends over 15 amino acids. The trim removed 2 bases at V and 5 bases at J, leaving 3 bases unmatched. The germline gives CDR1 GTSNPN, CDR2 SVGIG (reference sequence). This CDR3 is CAWSPGLAGDNEQFF. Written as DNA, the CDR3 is TGTGCCTGGAGTCCCGGACTAGCGGGAGACAATGAGCAGTTCTTC.

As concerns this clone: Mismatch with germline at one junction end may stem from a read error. Here the CDR3 DNA reads TGTGCCACCAGCTTACGACAGGGGGCAAGGGACTTC. Translating it yields CATSLRQGARDF. This chain joins TRBV15 and TRBJ2-7, with TRBD1 identical over 10 bases. The CDR3 spans 12 residues. In germline, CDR1 is LNHNV, CDR2 YYDKDF (reference sequence). Full variable domain (rest looked up from reference TRBV15 and TRBJ2-7): DAMVIQNPRYQVTQFGKPVTLSCSQTLNHNVMYWYQQKSSQAPKLLFHYYDKDFNNEADTPDNFQSRRPNTSFCFLDIRSPGLGDTAMYLCATSLRQGARDFGPGTRLTVT.

The CDR3 sequence: CASTRLAGGETQYF. CDR3 DNA sequence: TGTGCCAGCACCCGACTAGCGGGGGGGGAGACCCAGTACTTC. The genes are TRBV27 and TRBJ2-5; TRBD2 aligns across 14 bases. With V trimmed by 7 bases and J by 5 bases, 3 bases remained unmatched. The CDR3 consists of 14 residues. CDR1 and CDR2 (germline): MNHEY, SMNVEV (reference sequence).

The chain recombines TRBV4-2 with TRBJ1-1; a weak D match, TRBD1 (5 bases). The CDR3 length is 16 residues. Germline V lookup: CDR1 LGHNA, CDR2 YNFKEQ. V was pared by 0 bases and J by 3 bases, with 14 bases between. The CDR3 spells CASSQDKGSGYTEAFF. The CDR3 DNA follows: TGTGCCAGCAGCCAAGATAAGGGGTCAGGATACACTGAAGCTTTCTTT.